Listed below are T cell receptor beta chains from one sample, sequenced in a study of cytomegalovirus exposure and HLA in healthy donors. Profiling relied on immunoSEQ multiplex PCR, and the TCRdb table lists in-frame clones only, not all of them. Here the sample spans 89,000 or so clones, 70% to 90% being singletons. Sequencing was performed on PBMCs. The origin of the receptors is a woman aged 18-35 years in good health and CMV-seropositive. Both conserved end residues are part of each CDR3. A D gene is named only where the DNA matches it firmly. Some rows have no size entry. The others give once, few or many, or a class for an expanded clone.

DNA: TGTGCCAGCTCACCGATGGGACACCTCTCTGGAAACACCATATATTTT
CDR3: CASSPMGHLSGNTIYF
J: TRBJ1-3
size: NA
length: 16
V: TRBV18
D: NA

DNA: TGCAGCGTTCACCCAGGGCCACAGGGGGCAGGGGAGGCCCAGTACTTC
CDR3: CSVHPGPQGAGEAQYF
J: TRBJ2-5
size: NA
length: 16
V: TRBV29-1
D: TRBD1

DNA: TGTGCCAGTATCGCGGACCGCTCGGGATACGAGCAGTACTTC
CDR3: CASIADRSGYEQYF
J: TRBJ2-7
size: NA
length: 14
V: TRBV6-1
D: NA

DNA: TGTGCCAGCAATGGAGCCGGGACAGGCTACAATGAGCAGTTCTTC
CDR3: CASNGAGTGYNEQFF
J: TRBJ2-1
size: once
length: 15
V: TRBV28
D: TRBD1

DNA: TGTGCCAGCAGTCCCGGGACTAGCGGGAGGAATGAGCAGTTCTTC
CDR3: CASSPGTSGRNEQFF
J: TRBJ2-1
size: NA
length: 15
V: TRBV28
D: TRBD2

DNA: TGTGCCAGCAGCTGGACCTCATCCGGTGGCGGGATGACAGATACGCAGTATTTT
CDR3: CASSWTSSGGGMTDTQYF
J: TRBJ2-3
size: NA
length: 18
V: TRBV7-2
D: NA

DNA: TGTGCCAGCAGTTTATACGGGACAGGGGGGAACACTGAAGCTTTCTTT
CDR3: CASSLYGTGGNTEAFF
J: TRBJ1-1
size: NA
length: 16
V: TRBV28
D: TRBD1

DNA: TGTGCCAGCAGTCCCCGGGGGGACAATGAGCAGTTCTTC
CDR3: CASSPRGDNEQFF
J: TRBJ2-1
size: NA
length: 13
V: TRBV27
D: TRBD2

DNA: TGTGCCAGCAGCGCGTCGACAGGGGGTACCGGGGAGCTGTTTTTT
CDR3: CASSASTGGTGELFF
J: TRBJ2-2
size: NA
length: 15
V: TRBV9
D: TRBD1

DNA: TGTGCCAGCAGTACTGGGGACAGGGAATCCTATGGCTACACCTTC
CDR3: CASSTGDRESYGYTF
J: TRBJ1-2
size: NA
length: 15
V: TRBV6-5
D: TRBD1

DNA: TGTGCCAGCAGTTTATCCCGGACAGGGCAGTACTTC
CDR3: CASSLSRTGQYF
J: TRBJ2-7
size: NA
length: 12
V: TRBV28
D: TRBD1

DNA: TGTGCCAGCAGTTACTCGGGGGCCACCGGGGAGCTGTTTTTT
CDR3: CASSYSGATGELFF
J: TRBJ2-2
size: NA
length: 14
V: TRBV6-5
D: NA

DNA: TGTGCCAGCAGGGGAGGACAGGCCAGCTCCTACGAGCAGTACTTC
CDR3: CASRGGQASSYEQYF
J: TRBJ2-7
size: few
length: 15
V: TRBV28
D: NA

DNA: TGTGCCAGCAGTTACCTAGCAGAGGAAAAACTGTTTTTT
CDR3: CASSYLAEEKLFF
J: TRBJ1-4
size: NA
length: 13
V: TRBV6-5
D: NA

DNA: TGTGCCAGCAGCGCTGACAGGGAAGAGGGTCAGCCCCAGCATTTT
CDR3: CASSADREEGQPQHF
J: TRBJ1-5
size: NA
length: 15
V: TRBV7-9
D: TRBD1